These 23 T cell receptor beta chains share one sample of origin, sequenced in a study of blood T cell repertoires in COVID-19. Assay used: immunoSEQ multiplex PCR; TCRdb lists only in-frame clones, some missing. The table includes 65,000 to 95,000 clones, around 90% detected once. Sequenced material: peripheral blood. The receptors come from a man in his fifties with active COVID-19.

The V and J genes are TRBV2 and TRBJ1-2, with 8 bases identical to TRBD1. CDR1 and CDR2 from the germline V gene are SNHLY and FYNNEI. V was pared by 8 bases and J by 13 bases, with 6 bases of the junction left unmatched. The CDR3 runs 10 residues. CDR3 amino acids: CASRDRTFTF. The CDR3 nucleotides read TGTGCCAGCCGGGACAGGACATTCACCTTC.

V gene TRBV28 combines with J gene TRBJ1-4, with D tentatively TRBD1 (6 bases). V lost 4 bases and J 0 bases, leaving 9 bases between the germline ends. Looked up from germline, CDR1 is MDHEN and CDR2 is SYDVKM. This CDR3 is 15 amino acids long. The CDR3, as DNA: TGTGCCAGCAGTTCAGGGGCCTCAACTAATGAAAAACTGTTTTTT. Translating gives CASSSGASTNEKLFF.

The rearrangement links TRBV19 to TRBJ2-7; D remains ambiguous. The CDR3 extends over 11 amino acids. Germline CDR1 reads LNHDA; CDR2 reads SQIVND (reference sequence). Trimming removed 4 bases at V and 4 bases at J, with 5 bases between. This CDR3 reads CASSTGYEQYF. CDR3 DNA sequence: TGTGCCAGTAGTACCGGTTACGAGCAGTACTTC. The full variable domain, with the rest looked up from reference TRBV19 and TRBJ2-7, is DGGITQSPKYLFRKEGQNVTLSCEQNLNHDAMYWYRQDPGQGLRLIYYSQIVNDFQKGDIAEGYSVSREKKESFPLTVTSAQKNPTAFYLCASSTGYEQYFGPGTRLTVT.

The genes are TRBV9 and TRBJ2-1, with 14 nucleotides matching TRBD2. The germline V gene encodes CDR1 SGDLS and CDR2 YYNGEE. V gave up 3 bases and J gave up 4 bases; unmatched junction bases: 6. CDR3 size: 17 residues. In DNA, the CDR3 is TGTGCCAGCAGCGCGGGACTAGCGGGAGTAAATTACAATGAGCAGTTCTTC. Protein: CASSAGLAGVNYNEQFF.

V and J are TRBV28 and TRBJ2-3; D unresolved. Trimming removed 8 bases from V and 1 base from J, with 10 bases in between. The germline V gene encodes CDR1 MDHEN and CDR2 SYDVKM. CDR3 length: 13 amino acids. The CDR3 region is CASLETGTDTQYF. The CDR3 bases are TGTGCCAGCTTGGAGACTGGCACAGATACGCAGTATTTT.

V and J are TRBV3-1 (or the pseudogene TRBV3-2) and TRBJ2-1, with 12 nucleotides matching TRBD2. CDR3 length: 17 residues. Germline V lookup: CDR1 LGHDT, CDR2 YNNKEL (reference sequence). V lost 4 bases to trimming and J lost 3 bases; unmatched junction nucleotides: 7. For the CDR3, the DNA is TGTGCCAGCAGCCCTAGACTAGCGGGAGCGTACTACAATGAGCAGTTCTTC. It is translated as CASSPRLAGAYYNEQFF.

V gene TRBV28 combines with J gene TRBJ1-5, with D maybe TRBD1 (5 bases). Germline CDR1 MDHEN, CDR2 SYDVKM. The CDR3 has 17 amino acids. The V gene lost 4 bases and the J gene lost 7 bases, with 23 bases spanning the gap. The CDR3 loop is CASSSPAVYRNGQPQHF. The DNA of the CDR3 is TGTGCCAGCAGTTCCCCTGCGGTTTACAGGAATGGCCAGCCCCAGCATTTT.

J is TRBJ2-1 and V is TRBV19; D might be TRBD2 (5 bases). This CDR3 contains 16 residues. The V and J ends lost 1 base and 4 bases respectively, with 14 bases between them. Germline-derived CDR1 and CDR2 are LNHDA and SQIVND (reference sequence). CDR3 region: CASSIATSVGYNEQFF. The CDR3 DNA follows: TGTGCCAGTAGTATAGCCACTAGTGTGGGGTACAATGAGCAGTTCTTC.

CDR3 sequence reads: CASSLSQPAYEQYF. The CDR3 coding sequence is TGTGCCAGCAGTCTTAGTCAACCTGCCTACGAGCAGTACTTC. The chain joins TRBV27 to TRBJ2-7; D remains ambiguous. Looked up from germline, CDR1 is MNHEY and CDR2 is SMNVEV (reference sequence). CDR3 length: 14 residues. V lost 5 bases and J 2 bases, leaving 13 bases between the germline ends.

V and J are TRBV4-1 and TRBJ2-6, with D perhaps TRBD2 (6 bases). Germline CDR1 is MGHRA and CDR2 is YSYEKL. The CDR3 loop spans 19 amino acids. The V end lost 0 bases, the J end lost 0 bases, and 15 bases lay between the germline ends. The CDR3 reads CASSQDWGVPYSGANVLTF. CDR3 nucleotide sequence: TGCGCCAGCAGCCAAGATTGGGGGGTCCCCTACTCTGGGGCCAACGTCCTGACTTTC.

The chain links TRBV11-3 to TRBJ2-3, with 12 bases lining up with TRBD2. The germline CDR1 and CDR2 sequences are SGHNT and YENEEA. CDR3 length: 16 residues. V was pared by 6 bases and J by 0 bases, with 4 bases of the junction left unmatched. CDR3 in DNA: TGTGCCAGCAGGAAAGGGACTAGCGGGAGCACAGATACGCAGTATTTT. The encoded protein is CASRKGTSGSTDTQYF.

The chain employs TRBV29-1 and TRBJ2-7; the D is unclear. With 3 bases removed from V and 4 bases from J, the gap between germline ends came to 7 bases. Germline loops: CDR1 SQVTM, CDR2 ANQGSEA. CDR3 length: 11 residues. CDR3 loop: CSVEVAYEQYF. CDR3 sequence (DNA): TGCAGCGTTGAGGTGGCTTACGAGCAGTACTTC.

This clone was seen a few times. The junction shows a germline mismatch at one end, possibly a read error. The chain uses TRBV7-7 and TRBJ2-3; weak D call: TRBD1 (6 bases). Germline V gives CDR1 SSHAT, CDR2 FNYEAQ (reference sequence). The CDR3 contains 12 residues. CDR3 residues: CASSFEGGTQYF. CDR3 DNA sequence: TGTGCTAGCAGCTTTGAAGGGGGTACGCAGTATTTT.

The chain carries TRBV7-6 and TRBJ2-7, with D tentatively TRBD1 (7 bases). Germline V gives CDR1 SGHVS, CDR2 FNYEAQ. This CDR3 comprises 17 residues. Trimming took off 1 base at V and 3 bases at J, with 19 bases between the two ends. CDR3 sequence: CASSLEAGQGGFYEQYF. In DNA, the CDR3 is TGTGCCAGCAGCTTAGAGGCAGGGCAGGGGGGTTTCTACGAGCAGTACTTC.

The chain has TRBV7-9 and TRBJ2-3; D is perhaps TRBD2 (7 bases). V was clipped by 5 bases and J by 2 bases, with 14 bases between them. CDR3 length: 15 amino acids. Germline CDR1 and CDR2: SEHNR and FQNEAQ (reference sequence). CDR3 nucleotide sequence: TGTGCCAGCAGCCGGGGGGCGGACTTCACAGATACGCAGTATTTT. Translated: CASSRGADFTDTQYF.

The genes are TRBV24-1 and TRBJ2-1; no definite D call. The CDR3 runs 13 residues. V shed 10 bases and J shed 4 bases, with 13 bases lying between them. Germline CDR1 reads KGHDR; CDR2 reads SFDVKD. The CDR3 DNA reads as TGTGCCACTCCAGGTTTTAATTACAATGAGCAGTTCTTC. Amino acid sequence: CATPGFNYNEQFF.

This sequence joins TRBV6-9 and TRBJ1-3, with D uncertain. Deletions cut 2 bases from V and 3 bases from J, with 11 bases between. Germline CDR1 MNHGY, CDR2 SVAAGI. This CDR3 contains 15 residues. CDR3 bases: TGTGCCAGCAGTTATAGGGAGGGTGGTGGAAACACCATATATTTT. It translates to CASSYREGGGNTIYF.

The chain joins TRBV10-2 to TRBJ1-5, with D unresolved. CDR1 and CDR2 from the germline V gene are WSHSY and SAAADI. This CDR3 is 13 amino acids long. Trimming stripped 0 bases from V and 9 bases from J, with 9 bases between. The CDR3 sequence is CASSESHGGPQHF. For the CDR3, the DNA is TGCGCCAGCAGTGAGTCCCACGGTGGGCCCCAGCATTTT.

In DNA form, the CDR3 reads TGTGCCAGCAGCTGGGACAGGGGCTATGGCTACACCTTC. It yields the protein CASSWDRGYGYTF. The chain uses TRBV7-9 and TRBJ1-2; 10 bases align to TRBD1. The CDR3 is 13 residues long. Germline assignment: CDR1 SEHNR and CDR2 FQNEAQ (reference sequence). Trimming removed 4 bases from V and 4 bases from J; junction bases left unmatched: 0.

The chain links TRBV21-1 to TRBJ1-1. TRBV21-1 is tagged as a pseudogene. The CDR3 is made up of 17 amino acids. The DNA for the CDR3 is TGTGCCAGCAGCAAAGCGAAGTCCTGGCGTGGAGGCACTGAAGCTTTCTTT. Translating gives CASSKAKSWRGGTEAFF.

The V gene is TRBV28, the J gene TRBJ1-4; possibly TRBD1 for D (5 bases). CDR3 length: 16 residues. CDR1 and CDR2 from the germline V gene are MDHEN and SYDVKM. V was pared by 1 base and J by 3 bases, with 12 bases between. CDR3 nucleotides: TGTGCCAGCAGTTTATTTTCTCGGGGGTCTAATGAAAAACTGTTTTTT. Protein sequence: CASSLFSRGSNEKLFF.

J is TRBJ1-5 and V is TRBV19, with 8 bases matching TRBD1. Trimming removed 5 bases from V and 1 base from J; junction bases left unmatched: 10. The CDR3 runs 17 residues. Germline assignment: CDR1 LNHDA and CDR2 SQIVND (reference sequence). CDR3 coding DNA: TGTGCCAGTAGTGTCAATAAGGGGGACAGGAGCAATCAGCCCCAGCATTTT. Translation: CASSVNKGDRSNQPQHF.

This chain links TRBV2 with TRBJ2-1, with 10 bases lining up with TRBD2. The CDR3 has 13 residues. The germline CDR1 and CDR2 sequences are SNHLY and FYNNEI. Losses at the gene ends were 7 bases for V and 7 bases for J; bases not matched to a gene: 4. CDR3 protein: CASNVAGGNEQFF. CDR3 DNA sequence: TGTGCCAGCAATGTAGCGGGAGGAAATGAGCAGTTCTTC. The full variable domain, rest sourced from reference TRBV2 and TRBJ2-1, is EPEVTQTPSHQVTQMGQEVILRCVPISNHLYFYWYRQILGQKVEFLVSFYNNEISEKSEIFDDQFSVERPDGSNFTLKIRSTKLEDSAMYFCASNVAGGNEQFFGPGTRLTVL.